The present TCR beta chain was sequenced within a study of beta chain features in type 1 diabetes. Notes on the study in general: Any HLA type influence on TCRB rearrangement was left unresolved here. Within the patient group, naive, central memory and Treg TCRB repertoires appeared more similar to each other than within healthy donors. Cells with high TCR expression could be over-represented when cDNA is sequenced.

The CDR3 is made up of 14 amino acids. V lost 0 bases and J 3 bases, leaving 9 bases between the germline ends. Germline CDR1 SGHTA, CDR2 FQGNSA. Only a few counts were recorded for this clone. Its antigen remains unknown. Isolated RNA was reverse transcribed in full, so expressed TCRB transcripts were sequenced. Method: immunoSEQ multiplex PCR; TCRdb's copy keeps in-frame clones and lacks some. The sample consists of just over 600,000 clones, roughly a sixth of them appearing once. By way of CD45RO/CCR7/CD25/CD127/CD95/CD27, the CD4+ regulatory, stem cell-like memory, central memory and naive cells were sorted.

The source material was naive CD4+ T cells from blood. The J gene is TRBJ2-7, the V gene TRBV7-2; TRBD2 might be the D (5 bases). This sequence was found in a man between 18 and 29 years old in good health. The CDR3 region has the DNA TGTGCCAGCAGCTTAGCTAGCGACCTCTACGAGCAGTACTTC. Its protein product is CASSLASDLYEQYF.